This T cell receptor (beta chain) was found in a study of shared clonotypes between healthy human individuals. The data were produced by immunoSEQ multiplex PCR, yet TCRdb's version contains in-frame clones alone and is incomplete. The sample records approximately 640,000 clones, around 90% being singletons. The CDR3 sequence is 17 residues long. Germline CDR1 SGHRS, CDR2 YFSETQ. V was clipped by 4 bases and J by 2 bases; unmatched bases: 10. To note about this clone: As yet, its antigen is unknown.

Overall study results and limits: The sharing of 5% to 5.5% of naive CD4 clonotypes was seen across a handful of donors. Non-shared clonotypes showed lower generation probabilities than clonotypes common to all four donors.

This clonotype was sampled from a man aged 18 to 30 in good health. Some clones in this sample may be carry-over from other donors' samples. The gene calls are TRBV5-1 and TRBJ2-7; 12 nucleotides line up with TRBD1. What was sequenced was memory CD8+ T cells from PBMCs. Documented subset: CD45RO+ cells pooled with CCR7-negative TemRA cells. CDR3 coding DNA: TGCGCCAGCAGCCCAGGGAGGGACAGGGGGCCGCCCTACGAGCAGTACTTC. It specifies CASSPGRDRGPPYEQYF.